This TCR beta chain derives from a study of cytomegalovirus exposure and HLA in healthy donors. Whole-study context: HLA-typed donors were the source of approximately 80 million unique TCRs, which an early data release held.

PCR used 60 Vbeta primers and 13 Jbeta primers. Some clones are missing from TCRdb's copy, which holds only in-frame ones; the method was immunoSEQ multiplex PCR. The sample records about 200,000 clones, 65% to 85% being singletons. The CDR3 is 15 residues long. The ends lost 3 bases at V and 10 bases at J; junction bases unmatched: 11. CDR1 and CDR2 from the germline V gene are SGHDT and YYEEEE. General study points: Across HLA loci, a later analysis found differing TCR association rates, with DRB1 most and HLA-C fewest.

A note on this clone: Its specificity is not known.

The receptor comes from a man between 25 and 39 years old in good health and CMV-seronegative. J is TRBJ2-1 and V is TRBV5-6, with 9 bases fitting TRBD1. Input material: PBMCs. The CDR3 region is CASSWGTGLFDEQFF. CDR3 DNA: TGTGCCAGCAGCTGGGGGACAGGGCTTTTCGACGAGCAGTTCTTC.